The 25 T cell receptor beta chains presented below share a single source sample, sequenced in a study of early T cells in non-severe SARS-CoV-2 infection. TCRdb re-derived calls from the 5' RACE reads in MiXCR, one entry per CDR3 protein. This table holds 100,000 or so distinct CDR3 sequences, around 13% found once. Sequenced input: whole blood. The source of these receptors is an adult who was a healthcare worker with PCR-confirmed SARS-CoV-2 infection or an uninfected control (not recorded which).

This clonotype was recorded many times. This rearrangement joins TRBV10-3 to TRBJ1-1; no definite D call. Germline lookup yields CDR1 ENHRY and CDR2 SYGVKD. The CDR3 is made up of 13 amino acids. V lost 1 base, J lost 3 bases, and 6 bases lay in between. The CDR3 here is CAISEFKDTEAFF. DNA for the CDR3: TGTGCCATCAGTGAGTTTAAGGACACTGAAGCTTTCTTT.

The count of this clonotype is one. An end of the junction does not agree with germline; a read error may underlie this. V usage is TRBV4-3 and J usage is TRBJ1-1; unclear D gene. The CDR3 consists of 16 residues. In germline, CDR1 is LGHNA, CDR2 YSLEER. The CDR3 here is CASSQDLKAINTVAFF. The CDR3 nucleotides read TGCGCCAGCAGCCAAGATTTAAAGGCGATTAACACTGTAGCTTTCTTT.

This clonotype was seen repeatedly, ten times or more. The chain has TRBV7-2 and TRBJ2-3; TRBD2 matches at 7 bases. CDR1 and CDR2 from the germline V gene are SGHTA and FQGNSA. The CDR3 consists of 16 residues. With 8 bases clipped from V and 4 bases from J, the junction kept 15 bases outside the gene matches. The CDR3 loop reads CASSPLGGRRADTQYF. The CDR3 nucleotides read TGTGCCAGCTCCCCCTTAGGCGGGAGACGGGCAGATACGCAGTATTTT.

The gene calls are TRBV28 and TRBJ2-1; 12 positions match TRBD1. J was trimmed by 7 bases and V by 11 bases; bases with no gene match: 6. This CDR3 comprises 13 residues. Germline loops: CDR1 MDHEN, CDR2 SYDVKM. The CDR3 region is CASGTGGRNEQFF. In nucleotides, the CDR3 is TGTGCCTCAGGGACAGGGGGCCGGAATGAGCAGTTCTTC.

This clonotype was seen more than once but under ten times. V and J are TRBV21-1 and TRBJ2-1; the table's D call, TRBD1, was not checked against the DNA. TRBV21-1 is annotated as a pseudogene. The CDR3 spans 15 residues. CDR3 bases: TGTGCCAGCAGCGAGGGGGGGAGCTCCTACAATGAGCAGTTCTTC. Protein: CASSEGGSSYNEQFF.

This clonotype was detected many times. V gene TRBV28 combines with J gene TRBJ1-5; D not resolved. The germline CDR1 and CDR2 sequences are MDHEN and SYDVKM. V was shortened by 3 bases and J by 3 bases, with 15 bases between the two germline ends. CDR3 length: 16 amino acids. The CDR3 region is CASSFLRISDNQPQHF. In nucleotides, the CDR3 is TGTGCCAGCAGTTTCCTCCGGATTTCTGACAATCAGCCCCAGCATTTT.

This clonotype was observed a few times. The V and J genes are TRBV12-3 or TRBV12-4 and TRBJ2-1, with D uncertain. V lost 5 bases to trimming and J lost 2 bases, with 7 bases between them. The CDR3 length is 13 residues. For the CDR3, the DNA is TGTGCCAGCAGTGGCCCCGCCTACAATGAGCAGTTCTTC. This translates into CASSGPAYNEQFF.

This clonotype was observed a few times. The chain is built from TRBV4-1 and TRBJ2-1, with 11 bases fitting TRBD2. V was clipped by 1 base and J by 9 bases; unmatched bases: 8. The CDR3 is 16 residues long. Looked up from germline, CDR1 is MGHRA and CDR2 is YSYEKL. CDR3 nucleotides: TGCGCCAGCAGCCAAGCGAATAGCGGGAGGGCCATTGAGCAGTTCTTC. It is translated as CASSQANSGRAIEQFF.

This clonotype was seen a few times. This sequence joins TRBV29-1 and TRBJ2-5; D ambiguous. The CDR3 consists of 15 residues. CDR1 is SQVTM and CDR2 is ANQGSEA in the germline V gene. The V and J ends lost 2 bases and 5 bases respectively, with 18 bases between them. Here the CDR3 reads CSVEFYGQGWETQYF. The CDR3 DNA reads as TGCAGCGTTGAATTCTACGGTCAAGGGTGGGAGACCCAGTACTTC. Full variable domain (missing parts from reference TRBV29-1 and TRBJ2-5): SAVISQKPSRDICQRGTSLTIQCQVDSQVTMMFWYRQQPGQSLTLIATANQGSEATYESGFVIDKFPISRPNLTFSTLTVSNMSPEDSSIYLCSVEFYGQGWETQYFGPGTRLLVL.

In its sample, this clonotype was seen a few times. As DNA, the CDR3 is TGTGCCACCAGTGATTCTGGCGCGAGGCCCCTTTCTTATACGCAGTATTTT. Protein product: CATSDSGARPLSYTQYF. The chain has TRBV24-1 and TRBJ2-3; no clear D. The CDR3 spans 17 residues. Germline V gene data show CDR1 as KGHDR and CDR2 as SFDVKD. Trimming took off 2 bases at V and 7 bases at J, with 21 bases between the two ends.

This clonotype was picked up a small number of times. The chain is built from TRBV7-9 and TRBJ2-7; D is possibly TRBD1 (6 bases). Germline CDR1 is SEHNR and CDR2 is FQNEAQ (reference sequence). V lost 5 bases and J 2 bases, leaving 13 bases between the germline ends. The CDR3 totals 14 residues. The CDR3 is CASSNRDKTYEQYF. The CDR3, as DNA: TGTGCCAGCAGCAACCGGGACAAAACCTACGAGCAGTACTTC.

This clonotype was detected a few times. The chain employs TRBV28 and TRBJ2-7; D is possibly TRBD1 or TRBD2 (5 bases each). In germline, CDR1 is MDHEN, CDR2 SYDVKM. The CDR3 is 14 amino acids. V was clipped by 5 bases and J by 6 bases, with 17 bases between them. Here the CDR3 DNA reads TGTGCCAGCAGTCGCCGGGACCCGGAGGCCGAGCAGTACTTC. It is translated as CASSRRDPEAEQYF.

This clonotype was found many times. The CDR3 sequence: CASSFRSGSEQYF. The CDR3 nucleotides read TGTGCCAGCAGTTTCCGAAGTGGTAGCGAGCAGTACTTC. The gene calls are TRBV12-3 or TRBV12-4 and TRBJ2-7, with D unclear. Trimming cost V 3 bases and J 6 bases, with 12 bases left between them. This CDR3 has 13 amino acids.

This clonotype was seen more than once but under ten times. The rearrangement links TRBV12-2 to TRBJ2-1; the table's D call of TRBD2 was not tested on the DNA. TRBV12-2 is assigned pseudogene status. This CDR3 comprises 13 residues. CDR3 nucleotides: TGTGCAATTAGTTGGGGACTAGTGAATGAGCAGTTCTTC. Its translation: CAISWGLVNEQFF.

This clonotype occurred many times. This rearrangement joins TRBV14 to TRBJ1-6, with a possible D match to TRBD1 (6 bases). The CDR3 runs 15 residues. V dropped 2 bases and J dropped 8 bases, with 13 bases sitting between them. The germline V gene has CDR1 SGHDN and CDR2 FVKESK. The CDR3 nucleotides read TGTGCCAGCAGCCAAAACGGCAGGGGATATTCACCCCTCCACTTT. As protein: CASSQNGRGYSPLHF. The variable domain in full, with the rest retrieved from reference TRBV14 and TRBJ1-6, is EAGVTQFPSHSVIEKGQTVTLRCDPISGHDNLYWYRRVMGKEIKFLLHFVKESKQDESGMPNNRFLAERTGGTYSTLKVQPAELEDSGVYFCASSQNGRGYSPLHFGNGTRLTVT.

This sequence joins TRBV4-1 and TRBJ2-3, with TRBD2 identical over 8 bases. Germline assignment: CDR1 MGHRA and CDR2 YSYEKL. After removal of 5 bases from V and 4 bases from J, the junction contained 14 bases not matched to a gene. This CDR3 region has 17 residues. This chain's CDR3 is CASSNPLAGGSADTQYF. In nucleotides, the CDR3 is TGCGCCAGCAGCAATCCGTTGGCGGGGGGCAGTGCAGATACGCAGTATTTT.

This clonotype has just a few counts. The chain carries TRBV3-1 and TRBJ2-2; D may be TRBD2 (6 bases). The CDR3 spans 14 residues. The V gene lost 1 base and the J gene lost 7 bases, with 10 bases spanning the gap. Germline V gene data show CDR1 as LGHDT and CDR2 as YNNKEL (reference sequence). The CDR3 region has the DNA TGTGCCAGCAGCCAAGGGAGGGCCTTCGGGGAGCTGTTTTTT. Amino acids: CASSQGRAFGELFF. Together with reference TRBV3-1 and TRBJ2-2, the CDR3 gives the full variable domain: DTAVSQTPKYLVTQMGNDKSIKCEQNLGHDTMYWYKQDSKKFLKIMFSYNNKELIINETVPNRFSPKSPDKAHLNLHINSLELGDSAVYFCASSQGRAFGELFFGEGSRLTVL.

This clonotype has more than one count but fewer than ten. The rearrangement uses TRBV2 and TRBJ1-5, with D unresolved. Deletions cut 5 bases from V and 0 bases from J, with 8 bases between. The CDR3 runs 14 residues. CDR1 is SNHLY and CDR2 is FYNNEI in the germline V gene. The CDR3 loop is CASSPPYSNQPQHF. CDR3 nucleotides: TGTGCCAGCAGTCCACCTTATAGCAATCAGCCCCAGCATTTT.

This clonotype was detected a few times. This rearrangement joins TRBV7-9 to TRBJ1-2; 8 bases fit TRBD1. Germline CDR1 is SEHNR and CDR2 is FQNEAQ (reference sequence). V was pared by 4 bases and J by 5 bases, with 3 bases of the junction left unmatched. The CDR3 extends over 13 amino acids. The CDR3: CASSSDREYGYTF. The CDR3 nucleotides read TGTGCCAGCAGCTCGGACAGGGAGTATGGCTACACCTTC. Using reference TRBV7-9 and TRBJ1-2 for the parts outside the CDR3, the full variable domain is DTGVSQNPRHKITKRGQNVTFRCDPISEHNRLYWYRQTLGQGPEFLTYFQNEAQLEKSRLLSDRFSAERPKGSFSTLEIQRTEQGDSAMYLCASSSDREYGYTFGSGTRLTVV.

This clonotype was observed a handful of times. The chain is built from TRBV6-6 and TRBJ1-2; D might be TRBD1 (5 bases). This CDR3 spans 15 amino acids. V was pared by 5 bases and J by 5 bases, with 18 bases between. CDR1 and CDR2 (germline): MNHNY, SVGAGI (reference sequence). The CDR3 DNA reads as TGTGCCAGCAGTACCCAACAGGAGCAGGCTTATGGCTACACCTTC. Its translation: CASSTQQEQAYGYTF.

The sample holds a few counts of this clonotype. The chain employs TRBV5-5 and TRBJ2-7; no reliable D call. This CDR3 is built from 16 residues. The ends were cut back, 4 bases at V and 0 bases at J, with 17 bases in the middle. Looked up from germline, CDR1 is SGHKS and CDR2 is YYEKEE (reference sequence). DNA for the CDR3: TGTGCCAGCAGCCCCAGCCCCCAGACGGACTCCTACGAGCAGTACTTC. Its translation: CASSPSPQTDSYEQYF.

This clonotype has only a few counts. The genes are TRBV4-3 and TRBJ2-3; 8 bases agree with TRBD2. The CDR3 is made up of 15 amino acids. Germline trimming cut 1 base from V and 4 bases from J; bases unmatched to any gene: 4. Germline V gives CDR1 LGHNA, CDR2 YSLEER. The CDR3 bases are TGCGCCAGCAGCCAAGTTTCGGGAGGGGCAGATACGCAGTATTTT. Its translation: CASSQVSGGADTQYF.

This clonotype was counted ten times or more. The CDR3 region has the DNA TGTGCCTGCAGGCCCTTCACAGGGGGCGCGACGGACACCATATATTTT. This codes for CACRPFTGGATDTIYF. This chain uses TRBV30 with TRBJ1-3; 9 nucleotides agree with TRBD1. The CDR3 is 16 residues long. The germline gives CDR1 GTSNPN, CDR2 SVGIG (reference sequence). V gave up 6 bases and J gave up 8 bases; unmatched junction bases: 17.

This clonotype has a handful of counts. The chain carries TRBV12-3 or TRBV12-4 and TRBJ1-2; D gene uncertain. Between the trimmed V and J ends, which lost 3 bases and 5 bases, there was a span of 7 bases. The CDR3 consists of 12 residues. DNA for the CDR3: TGTGCCAGCAGTTTTAAGGGATATGGCTACACCTTC. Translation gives CASSFKGYGYTF.

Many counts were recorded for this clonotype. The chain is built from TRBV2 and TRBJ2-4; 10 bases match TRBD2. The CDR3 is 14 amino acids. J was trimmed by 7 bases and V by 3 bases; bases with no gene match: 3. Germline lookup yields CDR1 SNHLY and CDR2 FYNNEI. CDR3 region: CASSDLAGANIQYF. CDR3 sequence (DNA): TGTGCCAGCAGTGACCTAGCGGGAGCTAACATTCAGTACTTC. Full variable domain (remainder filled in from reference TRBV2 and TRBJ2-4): EPEVTQTPSHQVTQMGQEVILRCVPISNHLYFYWYRQILGQKVEFLVSFYNNEISEKSEIFDDQFSVERPDGSNFTLKIRSTKLEDSAMYFCASSDLAGANIQYFGAGTRLSVL.